One and the same sample provided the 28 T cell receptor beta chains below, sequenced in a study of blood T cell repertoires in COVID-19. Profiled with immunoSEQ multiplex PCR; TCRdb holds only in-frame clones, not every one. Among a few hundred thousand clones listed, nearly 90% were seen once. The specimen sequenced was peripheral blood. The receptors here all came from a woman between 18 and 29 years old who had recovered from COVID-19.

The chain recombines TRBV6-6 with TRBJ1-1; 11 nucleotides match TRBD1. The CDR3 runs 16 residues. V dropped 6 bases and J dropped 0; count of bases not matched to a gene: 6. The germline gives CDR1 MNHNY, CDR2 SVGAGI (reference sequence). CDR3 region: CASRHRTGGVNTEAFF. CDR3 DNA sequence: TGTGCCAGCAGGCACAGGACAGGGGGCGTGAACACTGAAGCTTTCTTT.

The chain has TRBV7-2 and TRBJ1-1, with D possibly being TRBD1 (5 bases). CDR3 length: 14 amino acids. Germline V gene sequence: CDR1 SGHTA, CDR2 FQGNSA. The V end was cut by 4 bases, the J end by 4 bases, with 13 bases between. The DNA for the CDR3 is TGTGCCAGCAGCTCGCAGGGTTCGGGCACTGAAGCTTTCTTT. Translating gives CASSSQGSGTEAFF. Together with reference TRBV7-2 and TRBJ1-1, the CDR3 gives the full variable domain: GAGVSQSPSNKVTEKGKDVELRCDPISGHTALYWYRQSLGQGLEFLIYFQGNSAPDKSGLPSDRFSAERTGGSVSTLTIQRTQQEDSAVYLCASSSQGSGTEAFFGQGTRLTVV.

This clone has a single count. The V gene is TRBV6-5, the J gene TRBJ2-5; 9 bases align to TRBD1. The CDR3 is 15 amino acids. Germline V gene lookup returns CDR1 MNHEY and CDR2 SVGAGI. V trimming: 5 bases; J trimming: 3 bases; junction bases outside the gene matches: 7. As DNA, the CDR3 is TGTGCCAGCAGTCCCTTCGGACAGGGGAAAGAGACCCAGTACTTC. It specifies CASSPFGQGKETQYF.

The chain recombines TRBV29-1 with TRBJ2-1, with 15 bases matching TRBD2. The CDR3 is made up of 18 amino acids. The ends lost 6 bases at V and 0 bases at J; junction bases unmatched: 9. Germline values: CDR1 SQVTM, CDR2 ANQGSEA. The CDR3 spells CSVPGTSGRKSSYNEQFF. In nucleotides, the CDR3 is TGCAGCGTGCCCGGGACTAGCGGGAGGAAAAGCTCCTACAATGAGCAGTTCTTC.

As for this clone: Other DNA sequences in this sample translate to the same CDR3. The chain's CDR3 is CASSLSSGISYEQYF. The DNA of the CDR3 is TGTGCCAGCAGTTTAAGTAGCGGAATCTCCTACGAGCAGTACTTC. The J gene is TRBJ2-7, the V gene TRBV27; TRBD2 is a possible D gene (6 bases). The CDR3 extends over 15 amino acids. CDR1 MNHEY and CDR2 SMNVEV come from the germline V gene (reference sequence). Trimming stripped 2 bases from V and 0 bases from J, with 11 bases between.

The V and J genes are TRBV7-2 and TRBJ1-4, with TRBD1 as a possible D gene (5 bases). Between the trimmed V and J ends, which lost 5 bases and 8 bases, there was a span of 18 bases. The CDR3 is 15 residues long. CDR1 and CDR2 from the germline V gene are SGHTA and FQGNSA. CDR3 residues: CASSPGQGRWEKLFF. The DNA for the CDR3 is TGTGCCAGCAGCCCGGGTCAGGGTCGGTGGGAAAAACTGTTTTTT.

The CDR3 reads CASSLRENSPLHF. The CDR3 DNA reads TGTGCCAGCAGCCTCAGGGAAAATTCACCCCTCCACTTT. The rearrangement joins TRBV27 to TRBJ1-6, with D tentatively TRBD1 (5 bases). The V end lost 6 bases, the J end lost 7 bases, and 10 bases lay between the germline ends. CDR3 length: 13 residues. Germline V gene data show CDR1 as MNHEY and CDR2 as SMNVEV (reference sequence).

The chain links TRBV13 to TRBJ2-5; TRBD2 matches 11 bases. The CDR3 is 15 residues long. From germline, CDR1 is PRHDT and CDR2 FYEKMQ (reference sequence). J lost 4 bases, V lost 5 bases, and 6 bases had no gene match. The CDR3 loop is CASSPRLAGLETQYF. CDR3 in DNA: TGTGCCAGCAGCCCGAGACTAGCGGGATTAGAGACCCAGTACTTC.

This rearrangement joins TRBV3-1 (or the pseudogene TRBV3-2) to TRBJ1-1, with 7 bases fitting TRBD1. The CDR3 loop spans 16 amino acids. Trimming at V came to 4 bases and at J to 0 bases, leaving 8 bases not matched to a gene. CDR1 and CDR2 from the germline V gene are LGHDT and YNNKEL (reference sequence). The CDR3 sequence: CASSPTGTVVNTEAFF. In DNA, the CDR3 is TGTGCCAGCAGCCCAACCGGGACAGTGGTGAACACTGAAGCTTTCTTT.

This chain joins TRBV7-6 and TRBJ1-5; D gene uncertain. V lost 4 bases and J 6 bases, leaving 19 bases between the germline ends. Germline V lookup: CDR1 SGHVS, CDR2 FNYEAQ. The CDR3 is made up of 16 amino acids. The CDR3 spells CASSSLTGKRGQPQHF. In DNA, the CDR3 is TGTGCCAGCAGCTCCCTAACCGGGAAACGGGGTCAGCCCCAGCATTTT.

The V gene is TRBV5-1, the J gene TRBJ1-5; perhaps TRBD1 as D (5 bases). Looked up from germline, CDR1 is SGHRS and CDR2 is YFSETQ. The CDR3 length is 15 residues. Trimming pared 3 bases from V and 2 bases from J, leaving 12 bases between. For the CDR3, the DNA is TGCGCCAGCAGCTCGGGGGACGGACGCAATCAGCCCCAGCATTTT. Translating it yields CASSSGDGRNQPQHF.

V is TRBV21-1 and J is TRBJ2-2; TRBD2, as called in the table, went unchecked against the DNA. TRBV21-1 has pseudogene status. CDR3 length equals 18 residues. The CDR3 protein is CASSKALGTSGNTGELFF. The CDR3 coding sequence is TGTGCCAGCAGCAAAGCGCTCGGGACTAGCGGGAACACCGGGGAGCTGTTTTTT.

The V gene is TRBV9, the J gene TRBJ2-7; the D gene is possibly TRBD2 (6 bases). Germline lookup yields CDR1 SGDLS and CDR2 YYNGEE. This CDR3 spans 14 amino acids. V was shortened by 0 bases and J by 3 bases, with 10 bases between the two germline ends. CDR3 sequence (DNA): TGTGCCAGCAGCGTAGCTACCGGGGGCTACGAGCAGTACTTC. Translated, it gives CASSVATGGYEQYF. The complete variable domain, with remaining parts taken from reference TRBV9 and TRBJ2-7, reads DSGVTQTPKHLITATGQRVTLRCSPRSGDLSVYWYQQSLDQGLQFLIQYYNGEERAKGNILERFSAQQFPDLHSELNLSSLELGDSALYFCASSVATGGYEQYFGPGTRLTVT.

In this sample, this clone turned up once. This chain links TRBV28 with TRBJ1-6, with 10 bases aligning to TRBD1. Germline CDR1 and CDR2: MDHEN and SYDVKM. The junction had 3 bases not matched to a gene; V was cut back by 3 bases and J by 7 bases. The CDR3 is 15 residues long. The CDR3 loop is CASSLTGGMNSPLHF. As DNA, the CDR3 is TGTGCCAGCAGTTTGACAGGGGGCATGAATTCACCCCTCCACTTT.

This chain uses TRBV7-6 with TRBJ2-6; TRBD2 agrees at 7 bases. The CDR3 is 18 residues long. Germline V CDR1 and CDR2: SGHVS, FNYEAQ. The J segment lost 0 bases and the V segment lost 0 bases, leaving 5 bases of the junction unmatched. This CDR3 reads CASSLAASGVSGANVLTF. The CDR3 nucleotides are TGTGCCAGCAGCTTAGCCGCTAGCGGAGTCTCTGGGGCCAACGTCCTGACTTTC. Supplemented by reference TRBV7-6 and TRBJ2-6, the full variable domain reads GAGVSQSPRYKVTKRGQDVALRCDPISGHVSLYWYRQALGQGPEFLTYFNYEAQQDKSGLPNDRFSAERPEGSISTLTIQRTEQRDSAMYRCASSLAASGVSGANVLTFGAGSRLTVL.

This clone came up once. The V and J genes are TRBV11-2 and TRBJ2-5; 9 bases agree with TRBD2. Trimming at V came to 5 bases and at J to 5 bases, leaving 15 bases not matched to a gene. The germline V gene encodes CDR1 SGHAT and CDR2 FQNNGV. There are 17 residues in the CDR3. In nucleotides, the CDR3 is TGTGCCAGCAGCCCCAAAGCGGGCGGGAGGGCCTCGGAGACCCAGTACTTC. It yields the protein CASSPKAGGRASETQYF.

V usage is TRBV6-5 and J usage is TRBJ2-7, with 7 bases fitting TRBD2. Germline-derived CDR1 and CDR2 are MNHEY and SVGAGI. This CDR3 has 15 amino acids. V was clipped by 8 bases and J by 2 bases; unmatched bases: 12. The CDR3 reads CASLGGGAGPYEQYF. DNA for the CDR3: TGTGCCAGCCTGGGGGGGGGAGCGGGACCCTACGAGCAGTACTTC.

V usage is TRBV15 and J usage is TRBJ2-7, with D possibly TRBD2 on 6 matching bases. V was clipped by 6 bases and J by 5 bases, with 14 bases between them. CDR3 length equals 13 residues. CDR1 is LNHNV and CDR2 is YYDKDF in the germline V gene (reference sequence). CDR3 sequence reads: CATSMTGVHEQYF. The CDR3 bases are TGTGCCACCAGTATGACGGGGGTACACGAGCAGTACTTC.

The rearrangement links TRBV25-1 to TRBJ2-5; D is unclear. The CDR3 consists of 15 residues. Germline V gene sequence: CDR1 MGHDK, CDR2 SYGVNS. The V end lost 10 bases, the J end lost 1 base, and 19 bases lay between the germline ends. CDR3 residues: CATSPPWKRQETQYF. CDR3 nucleotide sequence: TGTGCCACCTCACCTCCATGGAAGCGCCAAGAGACCCAGTACTTC.

The V call is TRBV3-1 (or the pseudogene TRBV3-2), the J call TRBJ2-7, with D perhaps matching TRBD1 (5 bases). Germline V lookup: CDR1 LGHDT, CDR2 YNNKEL (reference sequence). The length of the CDR3 is 16 residues. Trimming stripped 3 bases from V and 0 bases from J, with 15 bases between. CDR3 nucleotides: TGTGCCAGCAGCCATAGGAAGGGGTCGCACTCCTACGAGCAGTACTTC. Translated: CASSHRKGSHSYEQYF.

The chain links TRBV24-1 to TRBJ2-1; a possible D gene is TRBD2 (6 bases). Deletions cut 4 bases from V and 2 bases from J, with 14 bases between. Germline V gene data show CDR1 as KGHDR and CDR2 as SFDVKD. The CDR3 spans 16 residues. The DNA of the CDR3 is TGTGCCACCAGTGACCCCCCCGGGAGTCCCTACAATGAGCAGTTCTTC. Its protein is CATSDPPGSPYNEQFF.

This chain links TRBV4-1 with TRBJ1-1; tentatively, D is TRBD1 (6 bases). Germline CDR1 is MGHRA and CDR2 is YSYEKL. V gave up 2 bases and J gave up 0 bases, with 16 bases separating them. The CDR3 spans 17 residues. The CDR3, as DNA: TGCGCCAGCAGCCAAAATAGCGCGGACAGCTTGAACACTGAAGCTTTCTTT. This sequence encodes CASSQNSADSLNTEAFF.

The genes are TRBV11-2 and TRBJ1-1; a weak D match, TRBD1 (6 bases). In germline, CDR1 is SGHAT, CDR2 FQNNGV. The CDR3 runs 17 residues. V lost 3 bases, J lost 0 bases, and 17 bases lay in between. The CDR3 DNA is TGTGCCAGCAGCTTCCCCCGCGGTGGACAGTTGAACACTGAAGCTTTCTTT. It translates to CASSFPRGGQLNTEAFF.

In the case of this clone: A much larger clone lies one base from this, so it may be a read error. This specimen includes other DNA sequences encoding the same CDR3. CDR3 bases: TGTGCCAGCAGTTATGGGAGCTCCTACAATGAGCAGTTCTTC. It is translated as CASSYGSSYNEQFF. The chain employs TRBV6-5 and TRBJ2-1, with D possibly being TRBD2 (5 bases). V was cut by 3 bases and J by 0 bases, with 6 bases left in between. The CDR3 is made up of 14 amino acids. Germline V gives CDR1 MNHEY, CDR2 SVGAGI.

This chain joins TRBV30 and TRBJ1-1; D perhaps matches TRBD1 (5 bases). CDR1 is GTSNPN and CDR2 is SVGIG in the germline V gene (reference sequence). Trimming removed 2 bases from V and 1 base from J, with 11 bases in between. The length of the CDR3 is 14 residues. The DNA of the CDR3 is TGTGCCTGGAGTACCGGGACTAAGAACACTGAAGCTTTCTTT. Protein: CAWSTGTKNTEAFF.

The V and J genes are TRBV6-4 and TRBJ1-6, with D hard to call. V lost 0 bases and J lost 4, with 7 bases in between. This CDR3 has 15 amino acids. The germline V gene has CDR1 MRHNA and CDR2 SNTAGT. CDR3 residues: CASSDSAGYNSPLHF. CDR3 DNA: TGTGCCAGCAGTGACTCGGCGGGATATAATTCACCCCTCCACTTT.

DNA for the CDR3: TGTGCCAGCAGAGAAAGGACAGGGGGTTACTACCAAGAGACCCAGTACTTC. Protein sequence: CASRERTGGYYQETQYF. V is TRBV28 and J is TRBJ2-5, with TRBD1 identical over 10 bases. V was clipped by 6 bases and J by 0 bases; unmatched bases: 10. This CDR3 spans 17 amino acids. Germline assignment: CDR1 MDHEN and CDR2 SYDVKM.

The CDR3 loop is CASTMLIETQYF. CDR3 in DNA: TGTGCCAGCACTATGCTGATAGAGACCCAGTACTTC. The rearrangement joins TRBV2 to TRBJ2-5; D remains unclear. The CDR3 length is 12 residues. The V end lost 7 bases, the J end lost 4 bases, and 10 bases lay between the germline ends. From germline, CDR1 is SNHLY and CDR2 FYNNEI.